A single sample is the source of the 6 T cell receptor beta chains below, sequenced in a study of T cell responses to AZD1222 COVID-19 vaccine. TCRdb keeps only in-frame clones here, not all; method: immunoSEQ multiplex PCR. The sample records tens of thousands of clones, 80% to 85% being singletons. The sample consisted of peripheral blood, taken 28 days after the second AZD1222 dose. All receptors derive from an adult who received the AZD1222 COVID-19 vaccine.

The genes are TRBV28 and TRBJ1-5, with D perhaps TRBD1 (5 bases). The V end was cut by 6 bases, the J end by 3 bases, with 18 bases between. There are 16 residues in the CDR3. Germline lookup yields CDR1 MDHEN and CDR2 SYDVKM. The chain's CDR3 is CASRPGRRGINQPQHF. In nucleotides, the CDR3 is TGTGCCAGCAGGCCGGGGAGGAGGGGAATCAATCAGCCCCAGCATTTT.

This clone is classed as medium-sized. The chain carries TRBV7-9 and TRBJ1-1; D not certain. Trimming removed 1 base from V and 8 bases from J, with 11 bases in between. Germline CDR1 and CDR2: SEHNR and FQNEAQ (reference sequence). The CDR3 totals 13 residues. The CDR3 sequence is CASSLEAGYEAFF. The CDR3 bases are TGTGCCAGCAGCTTAGAAGCAGGATACGAAGCTTTCTTT. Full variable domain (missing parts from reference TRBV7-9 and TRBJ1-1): DTGVSQNPRHKITKRGQNVTFRCDPISEHNRLYWYRQTLGQGPEFLTYFQNEAQLEKSRLLSDRFSAERPKGSFSTLEIQRTEQGDSAMYLCASSLEAGYEAFFGQGTRLTVV.

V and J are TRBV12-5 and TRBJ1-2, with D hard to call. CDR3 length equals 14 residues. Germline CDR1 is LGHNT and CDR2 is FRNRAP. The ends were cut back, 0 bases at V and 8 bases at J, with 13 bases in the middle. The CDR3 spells CASGLVWGPGGYTF. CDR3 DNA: TGTGCTAGTGGTTTGGTATGGGGTCCGGGGGGCTACACCTTC.

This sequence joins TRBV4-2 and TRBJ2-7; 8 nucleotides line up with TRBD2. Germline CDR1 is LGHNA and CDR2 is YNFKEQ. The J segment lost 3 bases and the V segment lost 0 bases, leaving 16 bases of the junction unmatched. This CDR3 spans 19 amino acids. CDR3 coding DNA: TGTGCCAGCAGCCAAGATCTGTTAGGGCGGGGGGCTACCTTCTACGAGCAGTACTTC. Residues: CASSQDLLGRGATFYEQYF.

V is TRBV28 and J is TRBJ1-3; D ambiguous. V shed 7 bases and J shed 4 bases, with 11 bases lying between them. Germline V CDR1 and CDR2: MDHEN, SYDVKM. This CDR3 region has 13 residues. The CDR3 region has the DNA TGTGCCAGCACTTTGGGGAGGGGAAACACCATATATTTT. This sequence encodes CASTLGRGNTIYF. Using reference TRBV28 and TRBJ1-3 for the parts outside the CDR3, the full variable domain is DVKVTQSSRYLVKRTGEKVFLECVQDMDHENMFWYRQDPGLGLRLIYFSYDVKMKEKGDIPEGYSVSREKKERFSLILESASTNQTSMYLCASTLGRGNTIYFGEGSWLTVV.

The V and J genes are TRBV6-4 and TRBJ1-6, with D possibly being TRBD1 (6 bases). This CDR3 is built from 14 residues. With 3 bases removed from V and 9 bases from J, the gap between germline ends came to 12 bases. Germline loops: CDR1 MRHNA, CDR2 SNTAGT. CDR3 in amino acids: CASSETGQFSPLHF. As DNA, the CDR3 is TGTGCCAGCAGTGAGACTGGACAGTTTTCACCCCTCCACTTT.